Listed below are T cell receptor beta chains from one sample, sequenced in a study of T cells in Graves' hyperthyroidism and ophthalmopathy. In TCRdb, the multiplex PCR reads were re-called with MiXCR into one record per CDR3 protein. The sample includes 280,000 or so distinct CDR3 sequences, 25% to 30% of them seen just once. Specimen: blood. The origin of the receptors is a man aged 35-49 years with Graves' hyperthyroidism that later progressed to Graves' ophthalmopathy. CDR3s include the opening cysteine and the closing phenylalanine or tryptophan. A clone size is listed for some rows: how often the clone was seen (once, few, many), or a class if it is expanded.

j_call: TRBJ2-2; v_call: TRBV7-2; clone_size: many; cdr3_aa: CASSLASVLAGELFF
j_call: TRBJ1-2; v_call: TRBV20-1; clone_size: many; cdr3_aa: CSAPLGVNYGYTF
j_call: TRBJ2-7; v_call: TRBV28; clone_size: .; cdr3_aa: CASRVSGGLNEQYF
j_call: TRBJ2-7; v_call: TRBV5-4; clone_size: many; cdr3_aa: CASSFDSGRDNRQYF
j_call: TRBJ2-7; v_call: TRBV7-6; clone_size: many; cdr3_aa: CASSPGQGKTYEQYF
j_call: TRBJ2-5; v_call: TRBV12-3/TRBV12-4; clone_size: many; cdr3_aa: CASSLRRGAGWSGSSWQTQYF
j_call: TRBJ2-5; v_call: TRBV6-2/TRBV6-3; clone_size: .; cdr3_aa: CASSYRRGMAETQYF
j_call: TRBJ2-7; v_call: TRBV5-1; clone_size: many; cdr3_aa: CASSLDEYEQYF
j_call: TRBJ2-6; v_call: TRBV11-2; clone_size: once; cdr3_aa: CASSLEGIVSWNSGANVLTF
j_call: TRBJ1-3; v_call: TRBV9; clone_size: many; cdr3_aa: CASSVNGNTIYF
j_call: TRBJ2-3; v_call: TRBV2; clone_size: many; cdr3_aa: CASSEVQNTQYF
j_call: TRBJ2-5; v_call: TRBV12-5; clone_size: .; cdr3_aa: CASGLGLGGRLVETQYF
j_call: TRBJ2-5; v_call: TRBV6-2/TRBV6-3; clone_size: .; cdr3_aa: CASRDGLAGGEETQYF
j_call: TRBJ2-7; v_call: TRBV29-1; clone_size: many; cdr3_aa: CSVGGAGTLDHEQYF
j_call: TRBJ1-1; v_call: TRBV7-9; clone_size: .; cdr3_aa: CASSLRGEAFF
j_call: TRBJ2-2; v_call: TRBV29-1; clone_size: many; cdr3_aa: CSVDGRDGNTGELFF
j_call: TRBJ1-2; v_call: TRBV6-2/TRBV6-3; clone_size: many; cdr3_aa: CASSWLGRYGYTF
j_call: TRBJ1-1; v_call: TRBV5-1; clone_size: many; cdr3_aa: CASSFTSGAGLNTEAFF
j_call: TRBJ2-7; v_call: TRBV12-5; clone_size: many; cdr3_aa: CASGLPTLAGATYEQYF
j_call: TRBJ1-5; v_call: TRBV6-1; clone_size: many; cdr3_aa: CASSRERNQPQHF
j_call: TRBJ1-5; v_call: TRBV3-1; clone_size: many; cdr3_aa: CASSQPGSQPQHF
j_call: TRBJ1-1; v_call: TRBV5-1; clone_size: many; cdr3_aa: CASSEFRVAMTEAFF
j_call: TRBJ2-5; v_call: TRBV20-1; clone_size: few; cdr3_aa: CSARDRLPTQYF
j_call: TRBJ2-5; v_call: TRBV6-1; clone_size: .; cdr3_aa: CASSGRLAGVGETQYF
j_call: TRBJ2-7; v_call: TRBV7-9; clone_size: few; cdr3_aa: CASSLLWTPYEQYF
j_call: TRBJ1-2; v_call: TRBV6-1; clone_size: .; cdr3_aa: CASSPQQGAKAYTF
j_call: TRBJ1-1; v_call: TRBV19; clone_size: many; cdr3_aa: CASTPTPGQGRTEAFF
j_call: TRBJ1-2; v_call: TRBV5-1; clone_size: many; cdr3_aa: CASSIDLTDDGYTF
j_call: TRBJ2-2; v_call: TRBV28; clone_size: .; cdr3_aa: CASRRTSGAPNTGELFF
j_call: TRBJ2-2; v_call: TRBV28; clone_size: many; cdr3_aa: CASSPQDPLSGELFF
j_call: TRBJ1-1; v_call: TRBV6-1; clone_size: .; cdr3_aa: CASREAFF
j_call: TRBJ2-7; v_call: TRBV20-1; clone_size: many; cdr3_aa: CSAPHRADLGEQYF
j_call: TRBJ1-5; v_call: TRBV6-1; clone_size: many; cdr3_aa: CASSEPGSGNQPQHF
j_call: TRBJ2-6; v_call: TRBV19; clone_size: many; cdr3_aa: CASSIGLAGSSGANVLTF
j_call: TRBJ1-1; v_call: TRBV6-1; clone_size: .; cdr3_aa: CASSRPAGADAEAFF
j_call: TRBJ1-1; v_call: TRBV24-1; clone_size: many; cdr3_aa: CATSDPRTGNTEAFF
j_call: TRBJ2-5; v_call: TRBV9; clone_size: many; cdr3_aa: CASSVGNTDQETQYF
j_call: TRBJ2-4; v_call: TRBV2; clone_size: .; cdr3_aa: CASIPGGLAKNIQYF
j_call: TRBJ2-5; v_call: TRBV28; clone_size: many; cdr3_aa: CASSPKSLAVYQETQYF
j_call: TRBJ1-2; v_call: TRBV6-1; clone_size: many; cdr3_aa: CASSESSGGSYGYTF
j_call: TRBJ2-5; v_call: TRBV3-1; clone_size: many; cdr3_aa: CASSQRQTKETQYF
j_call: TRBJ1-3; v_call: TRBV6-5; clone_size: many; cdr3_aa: CASSWSREGNTIYF
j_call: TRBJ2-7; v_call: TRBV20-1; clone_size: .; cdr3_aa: CSARDVLYRDEQYF
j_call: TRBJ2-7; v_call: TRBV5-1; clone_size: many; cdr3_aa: CASRAAASSYEQYF
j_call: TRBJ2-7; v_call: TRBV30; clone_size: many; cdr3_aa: CAWNHGREFYEQYF
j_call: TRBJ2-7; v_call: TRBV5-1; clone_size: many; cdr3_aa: CASSSLTGDPTISREQYF
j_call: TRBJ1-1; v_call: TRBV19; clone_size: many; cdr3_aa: CASSDGGMAATEAFF
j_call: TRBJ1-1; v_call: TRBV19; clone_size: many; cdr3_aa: CASSPSRANTEAFF
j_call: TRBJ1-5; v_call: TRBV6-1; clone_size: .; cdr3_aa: CASRTGQGRQPQHF
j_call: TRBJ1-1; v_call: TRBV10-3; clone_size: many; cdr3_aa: CAVTGQGFTEAFF